This TCR beta chain originates from a study of response to subunit inactivated influenza vaccine. Findings and caveats of the study: A suggestion made by the authors is that each seasonal influenza vaccination recruits few new T cells.

V lost 2 bases to trimming and J lost 1 base, with 12 bases between them. The CDR3 loop spans 15 amino acids. Germline V gene sequence: CDR1 LGHNA, CDR2 YSLEER. A remark on this clonotype: Its matching antigen is unknown.

One entry per CDR3 protein results from TCRdb running MiXCR on the RT-PCR reads. The repertoire includes about 580,000 distinct CDR3 sequences, less than 15% of them detected once, and more than 9.5% sits in the top ten. The clonotype comes from a man aged 50 to 59 who received an inactivated influenza vaccine. This rearrangement joins TRBV4-3 to TRBJ2-7; a weak D match, TRBD2 (5 bases). The sample consisted of PBMCs from blood, taken 12 days after vaccination. The CDR3 loop is CASSQSDSVSYEQYF. CDR3 DNA sequence: TGCGCCAGCAGCCAATCCGATAGCGTGTCCTACGAGCAGTACTTC.